This T cell receptor beta chain was documented in a study of identifying expanded T cells in peripheral blood. Overall study results and limits: Across healthy donors, higher total template counts meant significantly greater approximately two-week count variance.

Only in-frame clones appear in the TCRdb table, and some are missing; sequencing was by immunoSEQ multiplex PCR. The sample lists about 91,000 clones, approximately 90% occurring once. On this clone itself: Its target is not known.

No infections or other immune events were documented during collection. This TCR came from a person aged 18-70 years in good health. Specimen: blood.

CDR3 sequence (DNA): TGTGCCACCAGCAGCGGGACCTACAATGAGCAGTTCTTC. The encoded protein is CATSSGTYNEQFF. The chain combines TRBV15 with TRBJ2-1; tentative D call: TRBD2 (5 bases). Germline CDR1 LNHNV, CDR2 YYDKDF (reference sequence). V was pared by 3 bases and J by 2 bases, with 5 bases between. The CDR3 covers 13 residues.